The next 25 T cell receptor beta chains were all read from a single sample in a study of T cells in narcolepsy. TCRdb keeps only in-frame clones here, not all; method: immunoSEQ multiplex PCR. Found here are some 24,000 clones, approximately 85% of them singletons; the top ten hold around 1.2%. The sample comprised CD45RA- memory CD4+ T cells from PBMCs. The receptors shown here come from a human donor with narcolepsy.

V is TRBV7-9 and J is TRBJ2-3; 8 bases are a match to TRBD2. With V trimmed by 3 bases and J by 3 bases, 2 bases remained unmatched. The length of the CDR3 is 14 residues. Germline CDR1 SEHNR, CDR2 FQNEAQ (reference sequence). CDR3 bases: TGTGCCAGCAGCTTGAGCGGGAGAACAGATACGCAGTATTTT. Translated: CASSLSGRTDTQYF.

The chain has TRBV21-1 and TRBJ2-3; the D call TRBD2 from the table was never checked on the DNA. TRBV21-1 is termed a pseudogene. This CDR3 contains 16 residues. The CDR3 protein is CASSRLAGANWDTQYF. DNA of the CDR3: TGTGCCAGCAGCAGGCTAGCGGGAGCTAATTGGGATACGCAGTATTTT.

The CDR3 coding sequence is TGTGCCAGCCGGGTATCGGGCAATCAGCCCCAGCATTTT. Translation: CASRVSGNQPQHF. This rearrangement joins TRBV6-5 to TRBJ1-5, with D hard to call. This CDR3 is built from 13 residues. The V gene's germline CDR1 is MNHEY and CDR2 SVGAGI. The germline V and J ends were trimmed by 8 bases and 2 bases, with 10 bases remaining between them.

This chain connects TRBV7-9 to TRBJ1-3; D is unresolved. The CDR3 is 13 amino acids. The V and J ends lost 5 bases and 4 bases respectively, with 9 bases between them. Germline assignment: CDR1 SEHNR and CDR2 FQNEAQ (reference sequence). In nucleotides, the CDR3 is TGTGCCAGCAGCGTACGGCGGGGAAACACCATATATTTT. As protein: CASSVRRGNTIYF.

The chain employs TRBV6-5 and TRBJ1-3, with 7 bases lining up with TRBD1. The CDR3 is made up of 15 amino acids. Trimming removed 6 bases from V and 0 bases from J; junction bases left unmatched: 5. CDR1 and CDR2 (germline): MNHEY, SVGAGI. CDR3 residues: CASSRDRDSGNTIYF. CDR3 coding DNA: TGTGCCAGCAGCCGGGACAGAGACTCTGGAAACACCATATATTTT.

Here the CDR3 reads CASIGQYNQPQHF. The DNA for the CDR3 is TGTGCCAGCATTGGACAGTACAATCAGCCCCAGCATTTT. This chain links TRBV2 with TRBJ1-5, with D tentatively TRBD1 (6 bases). CDR3 size: 13 residues. The germline CDR1 and CDR2 sequences are SNHLY and FYNNEI. The ends were cut back, 7 bases at V and 3 bases at J, with 10 bases in the middle.

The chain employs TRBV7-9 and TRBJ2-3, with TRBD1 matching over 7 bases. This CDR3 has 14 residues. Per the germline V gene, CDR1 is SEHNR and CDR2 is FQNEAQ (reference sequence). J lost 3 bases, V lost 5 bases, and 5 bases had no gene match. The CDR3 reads CASSRTGDTDTQYF. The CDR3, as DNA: TGTGCCAGCAGCCGAACAGGGGATACAGATACGCAGTATTTT.

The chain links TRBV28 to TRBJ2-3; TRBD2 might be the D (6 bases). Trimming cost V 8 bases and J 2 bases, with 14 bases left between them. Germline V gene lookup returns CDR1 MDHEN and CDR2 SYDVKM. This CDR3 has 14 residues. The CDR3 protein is CASSTGEVTDTQYF. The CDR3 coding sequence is TGTGCCAGCTCGACGGGGGAGGTCACAGATACGCAGTATTTT. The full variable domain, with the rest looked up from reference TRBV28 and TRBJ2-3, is DVKVTQSSRYLVKRTGEKVFLECVQDMDHENMFWYRQDPGLGLRLIYFSYDVKMKEKGDIPEGYSVSREKKERFSLILESASTNQTSMYLCASSTGEVTDTQYFGPGTRLTVL.

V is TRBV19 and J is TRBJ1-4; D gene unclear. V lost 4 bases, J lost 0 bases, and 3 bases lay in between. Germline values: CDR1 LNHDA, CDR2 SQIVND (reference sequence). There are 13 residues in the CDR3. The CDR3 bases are TGTGCCAGTAGTACAGCAACTAATGAAAAACTGTTTTTT. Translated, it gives CASSTATNEKLFF.

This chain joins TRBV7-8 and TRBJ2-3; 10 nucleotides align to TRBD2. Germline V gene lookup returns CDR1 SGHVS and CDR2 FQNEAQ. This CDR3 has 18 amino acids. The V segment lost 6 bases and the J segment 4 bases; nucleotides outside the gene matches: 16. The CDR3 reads CASSRGGAASGSADTQYF. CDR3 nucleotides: TGTGCCAGCAGTAGAGGGGGGGCGGCTAGCGGGAGCGCAGATACGCAGTATTTT.

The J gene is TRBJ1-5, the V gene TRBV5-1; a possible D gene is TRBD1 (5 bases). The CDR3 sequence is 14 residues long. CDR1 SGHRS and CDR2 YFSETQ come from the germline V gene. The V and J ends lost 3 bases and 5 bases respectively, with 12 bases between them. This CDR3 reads CASSSSSGDQPQHF. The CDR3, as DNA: TGCGCCAGCAGCTCGTCGTCGGGGGATCAGCCCCAGCATTTT.

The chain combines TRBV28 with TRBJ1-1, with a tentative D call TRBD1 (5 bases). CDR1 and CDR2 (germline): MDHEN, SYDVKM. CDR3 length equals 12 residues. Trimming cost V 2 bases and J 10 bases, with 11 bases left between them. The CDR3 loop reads CASSLGQGRAFF. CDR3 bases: TGTGCCAGCAGTTTAGGTCAGGGTAGAGCTTTCTTT.

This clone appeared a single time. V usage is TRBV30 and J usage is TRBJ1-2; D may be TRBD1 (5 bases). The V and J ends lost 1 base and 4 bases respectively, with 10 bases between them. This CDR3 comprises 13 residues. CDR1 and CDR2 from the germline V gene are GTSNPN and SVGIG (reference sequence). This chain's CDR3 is CAWSAGKSYGYTF. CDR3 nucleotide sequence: TGTGCCTGGAGTGCAGGGAAGAGCTATGGCTACACCTTC.

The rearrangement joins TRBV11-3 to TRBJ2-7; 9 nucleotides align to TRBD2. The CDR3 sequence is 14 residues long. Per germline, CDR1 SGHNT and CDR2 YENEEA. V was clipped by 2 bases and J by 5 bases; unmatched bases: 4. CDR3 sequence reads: CASSLSRTSDEQYF. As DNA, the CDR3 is TGTGCCAGCAGCTTAAGTAGGACTAGCGACGAGCAGTACTTC.

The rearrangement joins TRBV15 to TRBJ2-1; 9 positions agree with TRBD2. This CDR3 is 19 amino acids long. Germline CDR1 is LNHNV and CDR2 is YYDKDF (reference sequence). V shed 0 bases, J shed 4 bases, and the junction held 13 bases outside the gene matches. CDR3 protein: CATSRDFGSGSGLYNEQFF. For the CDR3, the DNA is TGTGCCACCAGCAGAGATTTTGGTAGCGGGAGCGGGCTATACAATGAGCAGTTCTTC.

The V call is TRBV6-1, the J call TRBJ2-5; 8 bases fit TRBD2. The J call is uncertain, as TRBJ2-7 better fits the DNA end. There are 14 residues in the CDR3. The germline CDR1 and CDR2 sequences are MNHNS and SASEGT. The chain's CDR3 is CASSLSGISDEQYF. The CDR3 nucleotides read TGTGCCAGCAGTCTTAGCGGGATCTCGGACGAGCAGTACTTC.

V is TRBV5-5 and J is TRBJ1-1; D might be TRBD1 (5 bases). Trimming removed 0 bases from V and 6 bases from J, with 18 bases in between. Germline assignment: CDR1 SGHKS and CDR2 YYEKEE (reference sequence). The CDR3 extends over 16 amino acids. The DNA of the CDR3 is TGTGCCAGCAGCTTGGACCAGACTGGGGGGTGGTCTGAAGCTTTCTTT. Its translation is CASSLDQTGGWSEAFF. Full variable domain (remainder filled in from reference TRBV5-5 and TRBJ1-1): DAGVTQSPTHLIKTRGQQVTLRCSPISGHKSVSWYQQVLGQGPQFIFQYYEKEERGRGNFPDRFSARQFPNYSSELNVNALLLGDSALYLCASSLDQTGGWSEAFFGQGTRLTVV.

This CDR3 reads CASSLYDRKYNEQFF. CDR3 DNA: TGTGCCAGCAGCTTATACGACAGAAAATACAATGAGCAGTTCTTC. The V and J genes are TRBV7-9 and TRBJ2-1; D is possibly TRBD1 (5 bases). CDR3 size: 15 residues. Between the trimmed V and J ends, which lost 2 bases and 4 bases, there was a span of 12 bases. The germline CDR1 and CDR2 sequences are SEHNR and FQNEAQ (reference sequence). Looking up the rest from reference TRBV7-9 and TRBJ2-1 gives the full variable domain: DTGVSQNPRHKITKRGQNVTFRCDPISEHNRLYWYRQTLGQGPEFLTYFQNEAQLEKSRLLSDRFSAERPKGSFSTLEIQRTEQGDSAMYLCASSLYDRKYNEQFFGPGTRLTVL.

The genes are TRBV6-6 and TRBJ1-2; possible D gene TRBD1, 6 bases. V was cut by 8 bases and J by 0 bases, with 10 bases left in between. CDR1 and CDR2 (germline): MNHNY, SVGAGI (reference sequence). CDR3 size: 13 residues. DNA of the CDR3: TGTGCCAGCGGGGGCGCAGCTAACTATGGCTACACCTTC. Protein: CASGGAANYGYTF.

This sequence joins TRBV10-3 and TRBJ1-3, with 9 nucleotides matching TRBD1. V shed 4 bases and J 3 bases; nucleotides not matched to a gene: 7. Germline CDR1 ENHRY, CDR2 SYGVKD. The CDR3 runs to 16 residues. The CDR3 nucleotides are TGTGCCATCAGTGCGGGGGACAGGGTGGTTGGAAACACCATATATTTT. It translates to CAISAGDRVVGNTIYF.

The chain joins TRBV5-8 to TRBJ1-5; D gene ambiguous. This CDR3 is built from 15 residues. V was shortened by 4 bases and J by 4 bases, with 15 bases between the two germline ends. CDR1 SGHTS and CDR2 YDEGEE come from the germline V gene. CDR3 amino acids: CASSPGTVQNQPQHF. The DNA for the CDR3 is TGTGCCAGCAGCCCGGGAACAGTCCAGAATCAGCCCCAGCATTTT.

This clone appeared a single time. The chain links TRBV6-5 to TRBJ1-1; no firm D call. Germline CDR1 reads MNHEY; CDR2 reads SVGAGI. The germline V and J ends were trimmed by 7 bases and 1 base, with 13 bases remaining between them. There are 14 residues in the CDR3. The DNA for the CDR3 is TGTGCCAGCACCCGAGGTCCGGGGAACACTGAAGCTTTCTTT. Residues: CASTRGPGNTEAFF.

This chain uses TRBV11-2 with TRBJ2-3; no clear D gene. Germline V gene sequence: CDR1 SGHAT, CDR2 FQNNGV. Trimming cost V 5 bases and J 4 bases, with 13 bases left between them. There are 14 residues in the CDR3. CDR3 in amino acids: CASSPQYLADTQYF. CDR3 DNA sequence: TGTGCCAGCAGCCCGCAGTATCTTGCAGATACGCAGTATTTT.

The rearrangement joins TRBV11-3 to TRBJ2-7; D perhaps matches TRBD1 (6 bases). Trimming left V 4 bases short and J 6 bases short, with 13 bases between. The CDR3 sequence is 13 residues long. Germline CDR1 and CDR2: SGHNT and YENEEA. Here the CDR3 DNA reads TGTGCCAGCAGCTCCAGAAGGGGGAGCGAGCAGTACTTC. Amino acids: CASSSRRGSEQYF.

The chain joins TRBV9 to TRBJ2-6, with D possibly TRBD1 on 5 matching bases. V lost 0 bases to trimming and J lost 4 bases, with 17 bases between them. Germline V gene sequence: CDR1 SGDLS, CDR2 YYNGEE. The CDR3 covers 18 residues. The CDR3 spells CASSVDGARSVGANVLTF. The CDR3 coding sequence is TGTGCCAGCAGCGTAGATGGGGCGCGGAGTGTGGGGGCCAACGTCCTGACTTTC.